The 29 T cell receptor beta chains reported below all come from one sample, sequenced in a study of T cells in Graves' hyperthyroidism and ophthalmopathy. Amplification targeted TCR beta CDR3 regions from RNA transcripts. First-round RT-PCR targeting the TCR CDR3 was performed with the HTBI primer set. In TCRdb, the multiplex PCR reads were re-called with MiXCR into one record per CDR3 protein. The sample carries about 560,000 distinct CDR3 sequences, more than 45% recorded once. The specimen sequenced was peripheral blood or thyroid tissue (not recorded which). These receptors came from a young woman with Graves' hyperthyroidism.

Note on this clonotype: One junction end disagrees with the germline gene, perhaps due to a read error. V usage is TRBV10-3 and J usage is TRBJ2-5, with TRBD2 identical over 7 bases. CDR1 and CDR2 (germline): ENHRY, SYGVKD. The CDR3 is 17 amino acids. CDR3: CASSESELLADEETQYF. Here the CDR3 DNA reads TGTGCCAGCAGTGAGTCGGAACTCCTAGCGGACGAAGAGACCCAGTACTTC.

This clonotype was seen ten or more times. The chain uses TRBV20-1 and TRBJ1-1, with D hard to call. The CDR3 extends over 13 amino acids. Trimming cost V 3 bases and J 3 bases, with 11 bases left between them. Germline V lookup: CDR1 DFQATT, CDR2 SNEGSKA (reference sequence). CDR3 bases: TGCAGTGCTAGTGGAGGGATCGACACTGAAGCTTTCTTT. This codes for CSASGGIDTEAFF.

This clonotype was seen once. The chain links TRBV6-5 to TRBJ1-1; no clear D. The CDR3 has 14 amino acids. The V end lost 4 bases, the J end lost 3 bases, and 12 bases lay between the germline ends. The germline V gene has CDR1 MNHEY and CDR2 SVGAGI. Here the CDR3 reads CASSLRSPDTEAFF. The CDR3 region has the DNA TGTGCCAGCAGTTTACGAAGCCCGGACACTGAAGCTTTCTTT.

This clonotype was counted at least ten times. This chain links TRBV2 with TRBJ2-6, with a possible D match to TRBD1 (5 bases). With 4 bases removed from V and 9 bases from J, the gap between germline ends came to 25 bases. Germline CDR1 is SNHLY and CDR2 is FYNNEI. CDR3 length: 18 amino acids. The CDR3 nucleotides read TGTGCCAGCAGTGGCTATCACAGGTCGGTGACTTACGTCAACGTCCTGACTTTC. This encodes CASSGYHRSVTYVNVLTF. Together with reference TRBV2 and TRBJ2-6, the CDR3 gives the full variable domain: EPEVTQTPSHQVTQMGQEVILRCVPISNHLYFYWYRQILGQKVEFLVSFYNNEISEKSEIFDDQFSVERPDGSNFTLKIRSTKLEDSAMYFCASSGYHRSVTYVNVLTFGAGSRLTVL.

The CDR3 sequence: CARETGRYGYTF. DNA of the CDR3: TGTGCTAGAGAGACAGGGCGCTATGGCTACACCTTC. The chain couples TRBV25-1 to TRBJ1-2; TRBD1 aligns across 7 bases. The CDR3 is 12 residues long. CDR1 and CDR2 from the germline V gene are MGHDK and SYGVNS.

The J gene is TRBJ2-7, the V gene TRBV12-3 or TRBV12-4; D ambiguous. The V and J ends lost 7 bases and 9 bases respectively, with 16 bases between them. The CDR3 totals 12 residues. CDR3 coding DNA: TGTGCCAGCATTACCGGACCCTTGGGGCAGTACTTC. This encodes CASITGPLGQYF.

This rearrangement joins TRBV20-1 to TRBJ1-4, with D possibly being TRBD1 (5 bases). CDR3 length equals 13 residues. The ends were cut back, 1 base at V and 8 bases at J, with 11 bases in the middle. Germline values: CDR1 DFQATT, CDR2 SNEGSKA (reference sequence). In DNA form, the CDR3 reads TGCAGTGCTAGAGGATCGGCAGGGGAAAAACTGTTTTTT. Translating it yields CSARGSAGEKLFF.

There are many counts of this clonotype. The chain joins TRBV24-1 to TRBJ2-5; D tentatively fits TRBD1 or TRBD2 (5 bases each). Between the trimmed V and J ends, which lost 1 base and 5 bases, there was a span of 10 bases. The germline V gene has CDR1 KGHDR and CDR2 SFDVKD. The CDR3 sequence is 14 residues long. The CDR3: CATSDFLGPETQYF. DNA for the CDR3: TGTGCCACCAGTGATTTTCTGGGACCCGAGACCCAGTACTTC.

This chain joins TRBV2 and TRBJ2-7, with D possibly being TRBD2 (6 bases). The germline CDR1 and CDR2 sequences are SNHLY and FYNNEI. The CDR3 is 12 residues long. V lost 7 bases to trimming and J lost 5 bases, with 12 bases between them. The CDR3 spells CASKAGRNEQYF. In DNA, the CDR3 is TGTGCCAGCAAGGCGGGGCGAAACGAGCAGTACTTC.

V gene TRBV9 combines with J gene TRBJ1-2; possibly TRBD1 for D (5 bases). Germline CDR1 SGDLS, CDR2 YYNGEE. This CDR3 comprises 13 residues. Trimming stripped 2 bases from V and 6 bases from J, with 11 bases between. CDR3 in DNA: TGTGCCAGCAGCGTTGTTTGGGGGGATGGCTACACCTTC. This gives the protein CASSVVWGDGYTF.

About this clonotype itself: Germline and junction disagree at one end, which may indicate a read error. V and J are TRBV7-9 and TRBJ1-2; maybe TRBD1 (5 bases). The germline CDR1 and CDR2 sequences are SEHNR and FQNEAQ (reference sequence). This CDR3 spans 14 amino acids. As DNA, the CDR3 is TGTGCCAACAGCTTAGCGCCTGGGGCCCATGGCTACACCTTC. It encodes CANSLAPGAHGYTF.

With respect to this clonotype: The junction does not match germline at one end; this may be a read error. CDR3 coding DNA: TGTGCCAGCAGCTATAATAGCAATCAGTCCCAGCATTTT. Its translation: CASSYNSNQSQHF. J is TRBJ1-5 and V is TRBV7-9; D is unresolved. Germline V lookup: CDR1 SEHNR, CDR2 FQNEAQ (reference sequence). This CDR3 has 13 residues.

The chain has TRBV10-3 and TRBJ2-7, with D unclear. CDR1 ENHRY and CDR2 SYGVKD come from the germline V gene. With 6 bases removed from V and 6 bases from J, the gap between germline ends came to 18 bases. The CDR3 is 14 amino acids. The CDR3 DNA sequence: TGTGCCATCAGCCAAGAGTGGTCCGTCCGCGAGCAGTACTTC. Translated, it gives CAISQEWSVREQYF.

The CDR3 loop is CASSPQGPLSGANVLTF. The CDR3 DNA follows: TGTGCCAGCAGCCCCCAGGGACCGCTCTCTGGGGCCAACGTCCTGACTTTC. J is TRBJ2-6 and V is TRBV9; D is tentatively TRBD1 or TRBD2 (5 bases each). Germline CDR1 SGDLS, CDR2 YYNGEE. V was shortened by 4 bases and J by 0 bases, with 14 bases between the two germline ends. This CDR3 has 17 residues.

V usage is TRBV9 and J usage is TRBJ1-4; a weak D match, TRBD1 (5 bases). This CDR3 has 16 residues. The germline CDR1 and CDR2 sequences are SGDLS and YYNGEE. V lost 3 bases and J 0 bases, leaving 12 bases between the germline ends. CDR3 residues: CASSGRGGTTNEKLFF. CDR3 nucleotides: TGTGCCAGCAGCGGTCGGGGCGGCACAACTAATGAAAAACTGTTTTTT.

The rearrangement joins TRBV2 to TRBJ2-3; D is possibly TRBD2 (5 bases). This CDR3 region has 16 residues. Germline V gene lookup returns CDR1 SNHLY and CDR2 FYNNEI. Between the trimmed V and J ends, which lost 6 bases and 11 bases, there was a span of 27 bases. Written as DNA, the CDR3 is TGTGCCAGCAGCCCCGGAGGAAGTGGGTCCTACAATGAGCAGTATTTT. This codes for CASSPGGSGSYNEQYF.

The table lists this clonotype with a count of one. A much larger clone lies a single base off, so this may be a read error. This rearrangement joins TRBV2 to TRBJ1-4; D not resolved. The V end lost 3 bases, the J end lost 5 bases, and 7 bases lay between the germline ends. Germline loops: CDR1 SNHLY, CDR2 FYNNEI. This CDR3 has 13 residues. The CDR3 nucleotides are TGTGCCAGCAGTGATGGGAGGAATGAAAAACTGTTTTTT. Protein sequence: CASSDGRNEKLFF. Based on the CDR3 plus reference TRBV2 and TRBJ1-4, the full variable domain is EPEVTQTPSHQVTQMGQEVILRCVPISNHLYFYWYRQILGQKVEFLVSFYNNEISEKSEIFDDQFSVERPDGSNFTLKIRSTKLEDSAMYFCASSDGRNEKLFFGSGTQLSVL.

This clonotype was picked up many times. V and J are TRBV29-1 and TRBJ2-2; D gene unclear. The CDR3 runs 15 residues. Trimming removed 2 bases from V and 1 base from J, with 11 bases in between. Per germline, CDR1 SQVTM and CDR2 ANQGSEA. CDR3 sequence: CSVETHGVNTGELFF. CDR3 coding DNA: TGCAGCGTTGAAACGCACGGTGTGAACACCGGGGAGCTGTTTTTT.

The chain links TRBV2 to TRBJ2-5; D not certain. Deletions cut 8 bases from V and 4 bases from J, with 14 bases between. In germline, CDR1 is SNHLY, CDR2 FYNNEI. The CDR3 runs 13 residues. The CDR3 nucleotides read TGTGCCAGCGTTGAGAAGGTGGGAGAGACCCAGTACTTC. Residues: CASVEKVGETQYF.

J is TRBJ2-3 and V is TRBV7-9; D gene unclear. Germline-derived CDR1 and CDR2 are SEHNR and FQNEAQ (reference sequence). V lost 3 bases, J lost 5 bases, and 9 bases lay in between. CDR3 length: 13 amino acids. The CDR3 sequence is CASSLTLRDTQYF. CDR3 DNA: TGTGCCAGCAGCTTGACCCTCAGAGATACGCAGTATTTT.

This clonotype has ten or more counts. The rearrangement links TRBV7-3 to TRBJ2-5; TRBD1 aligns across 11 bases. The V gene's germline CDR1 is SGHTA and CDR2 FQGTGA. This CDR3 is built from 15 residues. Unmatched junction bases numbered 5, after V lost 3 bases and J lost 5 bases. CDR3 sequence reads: CASSFTGTGGETQYF. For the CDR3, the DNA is TGTGCCAGCAGCTTTACCGGGACAGGGGGGGAGACCCAGTACTTC.

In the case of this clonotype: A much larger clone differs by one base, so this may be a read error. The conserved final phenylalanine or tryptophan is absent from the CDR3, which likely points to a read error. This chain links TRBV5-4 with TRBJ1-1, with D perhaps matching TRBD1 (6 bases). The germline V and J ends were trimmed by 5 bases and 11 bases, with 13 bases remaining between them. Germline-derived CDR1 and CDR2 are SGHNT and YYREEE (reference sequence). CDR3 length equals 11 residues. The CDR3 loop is CASSYAGVAFL. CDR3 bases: TGTGCCAGCAGTTACGCAGGGGTCGCTTTCCTT.

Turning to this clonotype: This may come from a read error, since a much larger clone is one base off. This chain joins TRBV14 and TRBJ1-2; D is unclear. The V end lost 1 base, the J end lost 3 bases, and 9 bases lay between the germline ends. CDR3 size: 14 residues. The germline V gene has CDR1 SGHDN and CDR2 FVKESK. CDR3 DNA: TGTGCCAGCAGCCAAGTCGACCAGGACTATGGCTACACCTTC. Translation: CASSQVDQDYGYTF.

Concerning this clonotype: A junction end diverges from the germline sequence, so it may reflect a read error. CDR3 region: CASSPDRGPNTGELFF. CDR3 nucleotide sequence: TGTGCCAGCAGTCCGGACAGGGGGCCGAACACCGGGGAGCTGTTTTTT. The chain has TRBV10-3 and TRBJ2-2, with 11 bases aligning to TRBD1. The CDR3 consists of 16 residues. The germline V gene encodes CDR1 ENHRY and CDR2 SYGVKD.

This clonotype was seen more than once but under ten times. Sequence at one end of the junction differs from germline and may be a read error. The CDR3 coding sequence is TGTGCCAGCAGTTACTATAACAGCGCGAGCAATCAGCCCCAGCATTTT. Encoded protein: CASSYYNSASNQPQHF. The chain recombines TRBV10-3 with TRBJ1-5; no definite D call. The CDR3 runs 16 residues. Germline CDR1 is ENHRY and CDR2 is SYGVKD.

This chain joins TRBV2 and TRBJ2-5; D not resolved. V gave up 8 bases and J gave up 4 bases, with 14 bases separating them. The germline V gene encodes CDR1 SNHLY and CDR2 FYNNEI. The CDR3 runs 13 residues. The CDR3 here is CASSPPGPETQYF. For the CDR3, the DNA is TGTGCCAGCTCACCACCGGGCCCAGAGACCCAGTACTTC.

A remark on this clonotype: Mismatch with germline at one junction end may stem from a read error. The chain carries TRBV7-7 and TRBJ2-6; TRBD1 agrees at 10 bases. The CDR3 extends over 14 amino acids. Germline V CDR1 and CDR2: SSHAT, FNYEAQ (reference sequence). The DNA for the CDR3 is TGCGCCAGCAGACCCGGGACAGGGGCAAACGTCCTGACTTTC. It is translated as CASRPGTGANVLTF.

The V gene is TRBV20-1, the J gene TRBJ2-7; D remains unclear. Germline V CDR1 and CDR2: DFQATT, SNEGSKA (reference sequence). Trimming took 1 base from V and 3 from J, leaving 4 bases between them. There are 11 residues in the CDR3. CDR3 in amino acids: CSARGLYEQYF. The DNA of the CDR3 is TGCAGTGCTAGAGGTCTCTACGAGCAGTACTTC.

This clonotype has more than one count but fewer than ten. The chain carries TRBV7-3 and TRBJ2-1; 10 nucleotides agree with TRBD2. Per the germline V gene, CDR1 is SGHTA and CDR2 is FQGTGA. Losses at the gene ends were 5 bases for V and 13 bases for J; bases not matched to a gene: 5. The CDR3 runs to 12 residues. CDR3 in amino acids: CASSPGTSAQFF. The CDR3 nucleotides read TGTGCCAGCAGCCCAGGGACTAGCGCTCAGTTCTTC. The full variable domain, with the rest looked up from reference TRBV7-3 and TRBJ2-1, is GAGVSQTPSNKVTEKGKYVELRCDPISGHTALYWYRQSLGQGPEFLIYFQGTGAADDSGLPNDRFFAVRPEGSVSTLKIQRTERGDSAVYLCASSPGTSAQFFGPGTRLTVL.